This TCR beta chain was found in a study of regulatory T cells in long-lasting Graves disease. The time point: newly diagnosed GD, antithyroid drugs for less than 3 months. The TCR library used RNA extracted from PBMCs. Building the TCR beta libraries relied on iRepertoire HTBI primers, and CDR3 regions underwent Arm-PCR. TCRdb analysed the multiplex PCR reads with MiXCR anew, one entry per CDR3 protein. The sample has about 220,000 distinct CDR3 sequences, approximately 20% seen once; the top ten hold approximately 24%. Trimming took off 4 bases at V and 8 bases at J, with 14 bases between the two ends. Germline assignment: CDR1 KGHDR and CDR2 SFDVKD. This CDR3 spans 14 amino acids. This clonotype was counted at least ten times.

The J gene is TRBJ2-1, the V gene TRBV24-1; perhaps D is TRBD1 or TRBD2 (5 bases each). The sequence was collected from a female donor with Graves disease. The input for sequencing was peripheral blood mononuclear cells (PBMCs), taken at new diagnosis, from a patient treated with antithyroid drugs. DNA of the CDR3: TGTGCCACCAGTGACCCAGGGACCGTAGATGAGCAGTTCTTC. Residues: CATSDPGTVDEQFF.